This TCR beta chain was sequenced in a study of cytotoxic CD8 clonotypes in ibrutinib-treated CLL. The overall study: The taking of response samples occurred after a median roughly 12 months of treatment, with a range of 6 to 36. Average yields of 255,043 productive templates and 94,082 productive rearrangements characterized the samples.

Study-level findings and limits: Upon ibrutinib response clonality rose, and upon progression it fell back toward baseline. Public clonotypes were rare and shrank or held steady on treatment.

Measured with immunoSEQ multiplex PCR; TCRdb has only the in-frame clones, and not every one. This sample yields about 300,000 clones, of which 67% are seen a single time; 5% to 6.5% belongs to the top ten. With 4 bases removed from V and 2 bases from J, the gap between germline ends came to 16 bases. Per the germline V gene, CDR1 is SGHNT and CDR2 is YYREEE (reference sequence). There are 15 residues in the CDR3. Details on this clone: Its antigen is unknown.

The gene calls are TRBV5-4 and TRBJ2-7; possible D gene TRBD1, 6 bases. The clonotype was recovered from a human donor with chronic lymphocytic leukemia. The sequences come from PBMCs, collected after 36 months of ibrutinib treatment. DNA of the CDR3: TGTGCCAGCAGCCTACCAGGGGTTACAACCTACGAGCAGTACTTC. It encodes CASSLPGVTTYEQYF.